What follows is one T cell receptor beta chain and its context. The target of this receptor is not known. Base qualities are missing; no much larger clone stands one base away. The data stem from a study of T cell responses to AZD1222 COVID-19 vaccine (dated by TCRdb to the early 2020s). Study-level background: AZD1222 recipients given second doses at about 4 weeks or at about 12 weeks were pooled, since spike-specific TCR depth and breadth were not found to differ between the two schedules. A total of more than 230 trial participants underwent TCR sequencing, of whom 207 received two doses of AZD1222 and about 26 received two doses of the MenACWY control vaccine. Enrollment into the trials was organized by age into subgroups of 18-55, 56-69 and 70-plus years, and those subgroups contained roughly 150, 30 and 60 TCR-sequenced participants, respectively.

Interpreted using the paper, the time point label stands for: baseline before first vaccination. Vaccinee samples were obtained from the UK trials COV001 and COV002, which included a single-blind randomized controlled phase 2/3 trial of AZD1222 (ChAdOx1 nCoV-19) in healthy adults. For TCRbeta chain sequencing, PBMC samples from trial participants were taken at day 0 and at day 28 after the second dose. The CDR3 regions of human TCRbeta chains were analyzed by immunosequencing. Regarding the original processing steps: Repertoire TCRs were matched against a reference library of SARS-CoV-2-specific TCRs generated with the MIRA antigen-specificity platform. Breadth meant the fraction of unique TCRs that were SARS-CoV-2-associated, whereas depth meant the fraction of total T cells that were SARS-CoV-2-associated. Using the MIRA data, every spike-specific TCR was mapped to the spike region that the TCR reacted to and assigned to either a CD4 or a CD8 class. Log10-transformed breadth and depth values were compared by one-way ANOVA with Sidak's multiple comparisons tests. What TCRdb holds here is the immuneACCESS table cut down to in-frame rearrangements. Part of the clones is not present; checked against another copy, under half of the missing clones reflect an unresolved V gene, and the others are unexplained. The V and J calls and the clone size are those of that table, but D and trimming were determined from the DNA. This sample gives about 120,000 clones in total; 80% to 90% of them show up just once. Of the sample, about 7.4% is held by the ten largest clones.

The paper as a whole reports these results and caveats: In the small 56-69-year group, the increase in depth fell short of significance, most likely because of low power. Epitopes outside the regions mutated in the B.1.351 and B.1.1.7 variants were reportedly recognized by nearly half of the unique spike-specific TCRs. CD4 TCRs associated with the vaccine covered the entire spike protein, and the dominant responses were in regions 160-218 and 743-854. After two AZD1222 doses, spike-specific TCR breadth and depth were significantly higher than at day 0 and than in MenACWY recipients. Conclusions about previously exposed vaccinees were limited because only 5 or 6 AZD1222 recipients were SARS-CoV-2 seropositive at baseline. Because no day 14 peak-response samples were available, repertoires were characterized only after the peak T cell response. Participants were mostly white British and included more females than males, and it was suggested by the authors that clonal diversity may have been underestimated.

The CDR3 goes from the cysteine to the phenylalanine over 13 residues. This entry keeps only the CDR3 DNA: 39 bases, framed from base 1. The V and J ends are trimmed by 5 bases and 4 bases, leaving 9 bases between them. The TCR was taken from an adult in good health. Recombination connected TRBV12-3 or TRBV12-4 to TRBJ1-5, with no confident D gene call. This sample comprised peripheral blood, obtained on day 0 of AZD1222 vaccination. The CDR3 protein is CASSPRANQPQHF. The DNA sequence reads TGTGCCAGCAGTCCTCGCGCTAATCAGCCCCAGCATTTT.